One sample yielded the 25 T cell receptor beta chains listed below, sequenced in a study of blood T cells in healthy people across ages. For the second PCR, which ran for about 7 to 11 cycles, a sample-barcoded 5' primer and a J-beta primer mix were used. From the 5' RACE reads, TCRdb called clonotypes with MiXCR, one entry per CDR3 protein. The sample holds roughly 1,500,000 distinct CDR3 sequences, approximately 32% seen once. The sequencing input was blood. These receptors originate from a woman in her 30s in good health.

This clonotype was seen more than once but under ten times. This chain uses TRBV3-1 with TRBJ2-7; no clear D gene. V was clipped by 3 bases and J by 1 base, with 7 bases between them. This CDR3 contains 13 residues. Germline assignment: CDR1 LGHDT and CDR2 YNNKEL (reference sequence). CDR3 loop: CASSHFQSYEQYF. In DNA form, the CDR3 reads TGTGCCAGCAGCCACTTTCAGTCCTACGAGCAGTACTTC.

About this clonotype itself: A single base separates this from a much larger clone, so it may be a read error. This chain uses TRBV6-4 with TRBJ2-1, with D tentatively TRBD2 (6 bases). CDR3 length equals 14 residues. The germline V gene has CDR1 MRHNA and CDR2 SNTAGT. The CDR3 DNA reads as TGTGCCGGCAGCAGTCGCGGGGCCTACAATGAGCAGTTCTTC. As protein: CAGSSRGAYNEQFF.

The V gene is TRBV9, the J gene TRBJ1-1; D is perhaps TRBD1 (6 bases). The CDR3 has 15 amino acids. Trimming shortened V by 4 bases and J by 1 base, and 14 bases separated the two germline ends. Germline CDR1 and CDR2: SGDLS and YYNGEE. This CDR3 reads CASSRWDIKNTEAFF. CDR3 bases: TGTGCCAGCAGCAGATGGGACATTAAGAACACTGAAGCTTTCTTT.

The CDR3 spells CASSPVDGGGVSPLHF. CDR3 DNA: TGTGCCAGCAGCCCCGTTGACGGGGGAGGAGTGTCACCCCTCCACTTT. The genes are TRBV5-5 and TRBJ1-6; perhaps TRBD1 as D (5 bases). Between the trimmed V and J ends, which lost 4 bases and 10 bases, there was a span of 21 bases. The CDR3 covers 16 residues. CDR1 SGHKS and CDR2 YYEKEE come from the germline V gene (reference sequence).

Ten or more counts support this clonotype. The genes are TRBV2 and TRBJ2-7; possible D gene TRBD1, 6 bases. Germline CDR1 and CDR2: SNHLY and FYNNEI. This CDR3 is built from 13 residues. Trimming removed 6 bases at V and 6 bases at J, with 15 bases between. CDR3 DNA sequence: TGTGCCAGCAGACGACAGGAGAAATCCGAGCAGTACTTC. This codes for CASRRQEKSEQYF.

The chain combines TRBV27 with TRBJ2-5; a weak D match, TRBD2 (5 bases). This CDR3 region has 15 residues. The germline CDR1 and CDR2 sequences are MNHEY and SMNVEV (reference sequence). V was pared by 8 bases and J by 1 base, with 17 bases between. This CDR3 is CASRPSDRGQETQYF. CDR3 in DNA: TGTGCCAGCCGACCTTCGGACCGGGGCCAAGAGACCCAGTACTTC.

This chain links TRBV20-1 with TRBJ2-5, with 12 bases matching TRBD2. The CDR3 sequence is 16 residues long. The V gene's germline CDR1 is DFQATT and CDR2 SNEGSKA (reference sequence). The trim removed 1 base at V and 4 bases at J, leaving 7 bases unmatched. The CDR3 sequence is CSARVGASGRGETQYF. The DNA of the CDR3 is TGCAGTGCTAGAGTAGGGGCTAGCGGGAGGGGAGAGACCCAGTACTTC.

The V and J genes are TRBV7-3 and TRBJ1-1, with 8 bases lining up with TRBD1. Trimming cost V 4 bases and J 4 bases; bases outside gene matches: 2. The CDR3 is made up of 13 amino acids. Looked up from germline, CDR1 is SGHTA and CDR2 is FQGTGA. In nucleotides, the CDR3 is TGTGCCAGCAGCTCCGGGACAGGCACTGAAGCTTTCTTT. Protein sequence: CASSSGTGTEAFF.

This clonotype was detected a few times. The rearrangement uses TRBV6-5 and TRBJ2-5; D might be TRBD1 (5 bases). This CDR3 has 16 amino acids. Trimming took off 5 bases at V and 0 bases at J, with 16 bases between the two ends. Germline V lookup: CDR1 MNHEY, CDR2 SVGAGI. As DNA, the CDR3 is TGTGCCAGCAGTACCCGGCAGGGCACGTACCAAGAGACCCAGTACTTC. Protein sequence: CASSTRQGTYQETQYF.

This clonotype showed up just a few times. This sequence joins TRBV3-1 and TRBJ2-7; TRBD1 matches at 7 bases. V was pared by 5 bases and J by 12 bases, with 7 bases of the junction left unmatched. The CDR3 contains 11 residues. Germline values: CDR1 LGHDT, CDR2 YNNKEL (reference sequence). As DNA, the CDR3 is TGTGCCAGCAGCGACAGGACAGGTTGGTACTTC. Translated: CASSDRTGWYF.

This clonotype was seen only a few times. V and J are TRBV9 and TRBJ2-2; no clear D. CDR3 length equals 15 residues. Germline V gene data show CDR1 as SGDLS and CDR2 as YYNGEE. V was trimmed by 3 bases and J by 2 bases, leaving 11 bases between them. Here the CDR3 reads CASSAVGINTGELFF. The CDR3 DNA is TGTGCCAGCAGCGCGGTGGGGATCAACACCGGGGAGCTGTTTTTT. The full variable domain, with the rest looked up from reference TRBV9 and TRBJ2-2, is DSGVTQTPKHLITATGQRVTLRCSPRSGDLSVYWYQQSLDQGLQFLIQYYNGEERAKGNILERFSAQQFPDLHSELNLSSLELGDSALYFCASSAVGINTGELFFGEGSRLTVL.

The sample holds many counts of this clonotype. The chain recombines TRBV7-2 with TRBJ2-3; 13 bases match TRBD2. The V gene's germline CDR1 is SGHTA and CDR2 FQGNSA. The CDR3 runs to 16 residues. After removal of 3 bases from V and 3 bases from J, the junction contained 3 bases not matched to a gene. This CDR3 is CASSLLGLAGTDTQYF. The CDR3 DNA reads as TGTGCCAGCAGCTTGCTGGGACTAGCGGGAACAGATACGCAGTATTTT.

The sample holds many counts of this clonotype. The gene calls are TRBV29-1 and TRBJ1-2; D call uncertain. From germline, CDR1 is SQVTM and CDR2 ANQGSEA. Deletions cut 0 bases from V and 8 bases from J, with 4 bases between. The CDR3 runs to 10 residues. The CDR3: CSVEEGGYTF. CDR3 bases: TGCAGCGTTGAAGAGGGGGGCTACACCTTC.

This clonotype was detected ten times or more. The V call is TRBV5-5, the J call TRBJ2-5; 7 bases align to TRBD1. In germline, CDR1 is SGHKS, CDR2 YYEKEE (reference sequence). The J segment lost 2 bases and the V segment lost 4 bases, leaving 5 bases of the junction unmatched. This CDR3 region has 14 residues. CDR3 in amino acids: CASSRDSLQETQYF. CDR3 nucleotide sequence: TGTGCCAGCAGCCGGGACAGCCTTCAAGAGACCCAGTACTTC.

CDR3 coding DNA: TGCAGTGCTAGAGAGAGACGCAAGGGACATACTTTCTACGAGCAGTACTTC. This codes for CSARERRKGHTFYEQYF. V is TRBV20-1 and J is TRBJ2-7; a weak D match, TRBD1 (6 bases). Germline V lookup: CDR1 DFQATT, CDR2 SNEGSKA (reference sequence). This CDR3 has 17 amino acids. Between the trimmed V and J ends, which lost 0 bases and 3 bases, there was a span of 21 bases.

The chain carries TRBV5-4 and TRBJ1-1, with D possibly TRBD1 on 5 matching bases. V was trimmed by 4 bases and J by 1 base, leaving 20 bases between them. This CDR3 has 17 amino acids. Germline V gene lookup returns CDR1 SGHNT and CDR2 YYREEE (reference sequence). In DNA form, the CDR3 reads TGTGCCAGCAGCCTGGGACCGATTCTCACAAAGAACACTGAAGCTTTCTTT. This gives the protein CASSLGPILTKNTEAFF.

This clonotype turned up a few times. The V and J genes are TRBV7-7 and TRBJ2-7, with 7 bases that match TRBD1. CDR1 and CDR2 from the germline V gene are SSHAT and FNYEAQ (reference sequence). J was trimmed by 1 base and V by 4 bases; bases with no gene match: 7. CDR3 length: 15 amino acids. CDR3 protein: CASSCDRVRSYEQYF. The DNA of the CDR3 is TGTGCCAGCAGCTGCGACAGGGTTCGTTCCTACGAGCAGTACTTC.

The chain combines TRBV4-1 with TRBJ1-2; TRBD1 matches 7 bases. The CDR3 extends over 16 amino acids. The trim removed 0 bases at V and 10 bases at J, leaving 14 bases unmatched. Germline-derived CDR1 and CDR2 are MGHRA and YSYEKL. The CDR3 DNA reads TGCGCCAGCAGCCAAGATCCAACAGGGGTTGGTCATGACTACACCTTC. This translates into CASSQDPTGVGHDYTF.

CDR3 loop: CSVEPGGLTDTQYF. CDR3 coding DNA: TGCAGTGTGGAGCCGGGGGGGCTCACAGATACGCAGTATTTT. J is TRBJ2-3 and V is TRBV20-1, with 8 bases lining up with TRBD2. This CDR3 is 14 amino acids long. The V gene's germline CDR1 is DFQATT and CDR2 SNEGSKA (reference sequence). Germline trimming cut 7 bases from V and 2 bases from J; bases unmatched to any gene: 8.

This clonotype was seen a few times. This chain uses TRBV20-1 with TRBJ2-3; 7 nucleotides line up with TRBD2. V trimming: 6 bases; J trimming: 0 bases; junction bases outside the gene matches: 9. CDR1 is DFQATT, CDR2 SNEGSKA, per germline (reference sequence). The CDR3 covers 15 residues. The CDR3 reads CSARTGTTSTDTQYF. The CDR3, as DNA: TGCAGTGCCAGAACCGGGACTACCAGCACAGATACGCAGTATTTT.

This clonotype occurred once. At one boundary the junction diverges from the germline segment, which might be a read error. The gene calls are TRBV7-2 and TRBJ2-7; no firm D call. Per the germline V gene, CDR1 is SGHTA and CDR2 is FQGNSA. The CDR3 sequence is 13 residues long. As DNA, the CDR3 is TGTGCCGGCAGCCACGCTCCGTCCTACGAGCAGTACTTC. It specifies CAGSHAPSYEQYF.

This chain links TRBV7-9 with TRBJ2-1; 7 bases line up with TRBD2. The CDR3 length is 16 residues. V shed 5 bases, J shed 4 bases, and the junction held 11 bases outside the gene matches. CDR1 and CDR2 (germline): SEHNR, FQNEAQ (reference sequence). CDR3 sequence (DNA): TGTGCCAGCAGCGACCCGTCTAGCGGTAATTACAATGAGCAGTTCTTC. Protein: CASSDPSSGNYNEQFF.

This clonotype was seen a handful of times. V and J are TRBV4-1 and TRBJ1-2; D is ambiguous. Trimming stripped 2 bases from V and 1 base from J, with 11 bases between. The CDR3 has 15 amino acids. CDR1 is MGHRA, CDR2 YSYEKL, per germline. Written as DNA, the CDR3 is TGCGCCAGCAGCCAAAACCCACAGATTAACTATGGCTACACCTTC. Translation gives CASSQNPQINYGYTF.

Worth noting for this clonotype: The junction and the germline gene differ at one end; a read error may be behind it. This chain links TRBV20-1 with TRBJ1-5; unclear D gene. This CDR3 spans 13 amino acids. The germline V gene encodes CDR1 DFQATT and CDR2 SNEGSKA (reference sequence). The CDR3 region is CSARDTLNQPQHF. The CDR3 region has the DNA TGCAGTGCTCGAGACACCCTCAATCAGCCCCAGCATTTT.

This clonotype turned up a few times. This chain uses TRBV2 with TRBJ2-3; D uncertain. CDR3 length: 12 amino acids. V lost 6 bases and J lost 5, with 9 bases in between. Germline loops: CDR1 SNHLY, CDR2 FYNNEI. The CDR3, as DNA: TGTGCCAGCAGATTTGGGAAAGATACGCAGTATTTT. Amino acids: CASRFGKDTQYF.